This T cell receptor beta chain was captured in a study of spatial heterogeneity in lung cancer. In the library, each TCR cDNA molecule bore its own unique molecular identifier. One entry per CDR3 protein results from TCRdb running MiXCR on the 5' RACE reads. The sample holds about 100,000 distinct CDR3 sequences, around 4.3% seen once. Time point denoted: sample taken at primary tumor resection. Germline V gene sequence: CDR1 MNHEY, CDR2 SMNVEV (reference sequence). The CDR3 consists of 14 residues. The V and J ends lost 6 bases and 4 bases respectively, with 15 bases between them. This clonotype appeared many times. No antigen is known for it. General study findings and limits: Approximate estimated coverage of tumor T cells amounted to approximately 7.6% for alpha and 11% to 15% for beta chains. How many expanded intratumoral alpha and beta TCRs were present tracked the tumor mutation count, which was a count of nonsynonymous mutations.

Sequenced here: lung tumor tissue, sampled at surgery. The TCR comes from a male donor with early-stage non-small cell lung cancer. The rearrangement uses TRBV27 and TRBJ2-5; maybe TRBD1 (6 bases). The CDR3 coding sequence is TGTGCCAGCAGCCTCACAGGGCTCGGAGAGACCCAGTACTTC. It codes for CASSLTGLGETQYF.